This entry is about one TCR beta chain. These data originate in a study of Ad26.COV2.S vaccination and SARS-CoV-2 variants. Treatment meaning: approximately 18 received Ad26.COV2.S at low or high dose, single or two shots; about five received placebo; per-sample allocation not given. Samples analyzed were those drawn on day 63 after the first vaccine or placebo injection. This table comes from immunoSEQ multiplex PCR, and its TCRdb copy is limited to in-frame clones, with some not included. The table has around 450,000 clones, roughly 90% seen once. The sequencing used peripheral blood, collected in a trial of Ad26.COV2.S vaccine versus placebo. The sequence came from a person aged 18 to 65 who received the Ad26.COV2.S COVID-19 vaccine or a placebo.

As DNA, the CDR3 is TGCGCCAGCAGTGTTCGGACAGGGGAGACCCAGTACTTC. Protein: CASSVRTGETQYF. The chain carries TRBV10-2 and TRBJ2-5; TRBD1 aligns across 8 bases. The CDR3 has 13 amino acids. J was trimmed by 5 bases and V by 4 bases; bases with no gene match: 3. The germline V gene has CDR1 WSHSY and CDR2 SAAADI.